The text below deals with one T cell receptor (beta chain). Its target is not known. This specimen belongs to a study of early T cells in non-severe SARS-CoV-2 infection. Study in general: The authors sequenced bulk RNA from unsorted whole blood, leaving chains unpaired. Study-level points and caveats: Private and CD4 specificities were missed by VDJdb matching, skewed to anti-spike CD8.

Deletions cut 6 bases from V and 2 bases from J, with 11 bases between. The CDR3 loop spans 13 amino acids. Germline assignment: CDR1 KGHSH and CDR2 LQKENI. The protocol attached unique molecular identifiers to individual cDNA molecules. TCRdb independently ran MiXCR on the 5' RACE reads; one entry per CDR3 protein. The profile shows around 81,000 distinct CDR3 sequences, 11% to 15% of them singletons. The material sequenced was whole blood. The clonotype was recovered from an adult who was a healthcare worker with PCR-confirmed SARS-CoV-2 infection or an uninfected control (not recorded which). V and J are TRBV18 and TRBJ2-7, with D hard to call. DNA of the CDR3: TGTGCCAGCTCGGGAACTACCGCCTACGAGCAGTACTTC. The encoded protein is CASSGTTAYEQYF. The whole variable domain, remainder taken from reference TRBV18 and TRBJ2-7, is NAGVMQNPRHLVRRRGQEARLRCSPMKGHSHVYWYRQLPEEGLKFMVYLQKENIIDESGMPKERFSAEFPKEGPSILRIQQVVRGDSAAYFCASSGTTAYEQYFGPGTRLTVT.